The TCR beta chain described here comes from a study of T cell changes during pregnancy in multiple sclerosis. V gave up 2 bases and J gave up 2 bases; unmatched junction bases: 7. Germline assignment: CDR1 MNHNS and CDR2 SASEGT. This CDR3 is built from 16 residues. This table comes from immunoSEQ multiplex PCR, and its TCRdb copy is limited to in-frame clones, with some not included. This sample has about 68,000 clones, with more than 80% found just once. Specimen: peripheral blood, collected in the second trimester of pregnancy. This clonotype was sampled from a female donor with multiple sclerosis, enrolled in a pregnancy study. The chain couples TRBV6-1 to TRBJ1-1; 8 nucleotides match TRBD1. The CDR3 DNA sequence: TGTGCCAGCAGTGAACCCCAGGGGGCTATTAACACTGAAGCTTTCTTT. Translation gives CASSEPQGAINTEAFF.